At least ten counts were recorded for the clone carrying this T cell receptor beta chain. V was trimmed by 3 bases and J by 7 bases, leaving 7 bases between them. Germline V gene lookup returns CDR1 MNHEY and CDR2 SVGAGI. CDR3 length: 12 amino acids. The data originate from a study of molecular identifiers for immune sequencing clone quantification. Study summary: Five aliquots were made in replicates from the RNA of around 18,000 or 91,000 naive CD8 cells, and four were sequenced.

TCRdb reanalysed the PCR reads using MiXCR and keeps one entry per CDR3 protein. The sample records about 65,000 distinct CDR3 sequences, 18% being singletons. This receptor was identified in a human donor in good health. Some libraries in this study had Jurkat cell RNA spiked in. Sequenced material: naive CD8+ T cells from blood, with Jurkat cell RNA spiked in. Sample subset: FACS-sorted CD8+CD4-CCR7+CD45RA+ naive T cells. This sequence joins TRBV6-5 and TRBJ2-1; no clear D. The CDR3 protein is CASSYLGNEQFF. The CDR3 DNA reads TGTGCCAGCAGTTATCTTGGGAATGAGCAGTTCTTC.